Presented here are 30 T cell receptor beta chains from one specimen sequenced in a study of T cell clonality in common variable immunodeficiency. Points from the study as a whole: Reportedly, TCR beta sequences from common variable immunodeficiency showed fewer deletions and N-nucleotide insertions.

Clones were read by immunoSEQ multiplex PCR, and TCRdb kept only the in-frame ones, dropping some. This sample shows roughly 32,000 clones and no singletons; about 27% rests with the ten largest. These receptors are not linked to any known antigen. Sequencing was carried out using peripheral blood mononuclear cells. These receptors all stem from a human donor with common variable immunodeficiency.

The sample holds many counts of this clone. Incomplete CDR3 DNA: TGCAGTGCACTAGCGGGGTACGAG. This sequence encodes CSALAGYE. The whole CDR3 sequence reads CSALAGYEQYF. V is TRBV20-1 and J is TRBJ2-7; 10 positions match TRBD2. The read stops 3 residues short of the end of the CDR3; the missing end is completed from the germline J gene. CDR3 length equals 11 residues. CDR1 is DFQATT and CDR2 is SNEGSKA in the germline V gene (reference sequence). Germline trimming cut 6 bases from V and 4 bases from J; bases unmatched to any gene: 0.

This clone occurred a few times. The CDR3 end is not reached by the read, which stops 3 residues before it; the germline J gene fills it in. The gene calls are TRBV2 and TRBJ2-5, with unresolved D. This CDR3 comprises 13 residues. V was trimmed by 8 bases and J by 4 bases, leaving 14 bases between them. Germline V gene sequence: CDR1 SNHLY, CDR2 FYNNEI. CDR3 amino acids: CASELRNSETQYF. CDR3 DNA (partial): TGTGCCAGCGAGCTTAGAAACTCAGAGACC.

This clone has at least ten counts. The CDR3 spells CASSFNRGNTEAFF. The DNA read from the CDR3 is TGTGCCAGCAGCTTCAATAGGGGGAACACTGAA. The chain links TRBV7-8 to TRBJ1-1; a weak D match, TRBD1 (5 bases). The read falls 3 residues short of the CDR3 end, and the missing part is taken from the germline J gene. This CDR3 spans 14 amino acids. Looked up from germline, CDR1 is SGHVS and CDR2 is FQNEAQ. V dropped 3 bases and J dropped 1 base, with 9 bases sitting between them.

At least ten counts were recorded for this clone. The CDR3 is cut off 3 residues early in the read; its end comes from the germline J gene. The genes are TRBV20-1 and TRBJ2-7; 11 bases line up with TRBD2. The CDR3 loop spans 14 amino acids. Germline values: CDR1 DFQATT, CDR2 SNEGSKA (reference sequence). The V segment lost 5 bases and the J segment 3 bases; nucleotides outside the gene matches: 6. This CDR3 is CSAAGTSGYYEQYF. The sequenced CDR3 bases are TGCAGTGCTGCCGGGACTAGCGGTTACTACGAG.

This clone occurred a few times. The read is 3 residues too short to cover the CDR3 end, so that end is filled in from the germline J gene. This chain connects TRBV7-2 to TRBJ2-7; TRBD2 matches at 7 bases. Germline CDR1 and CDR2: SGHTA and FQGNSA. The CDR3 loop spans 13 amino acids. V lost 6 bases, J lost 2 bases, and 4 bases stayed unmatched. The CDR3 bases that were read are TGTGCCAGCAGTCATGGGGGGGCCTACGAG. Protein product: CASSHGGAYE. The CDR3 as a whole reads CASSHGGAYEQYF.

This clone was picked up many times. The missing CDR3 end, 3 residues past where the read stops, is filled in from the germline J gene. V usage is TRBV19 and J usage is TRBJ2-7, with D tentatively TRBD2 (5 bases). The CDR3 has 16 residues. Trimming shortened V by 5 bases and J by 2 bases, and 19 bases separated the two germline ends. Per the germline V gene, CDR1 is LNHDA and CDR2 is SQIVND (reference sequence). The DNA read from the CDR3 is TGTGCCAGTAGTGCTCGTGGACTCACGGGTGCCTACGAG. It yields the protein CASSARGLTGAYE. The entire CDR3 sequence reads CASSARGLTGAYEQYF.

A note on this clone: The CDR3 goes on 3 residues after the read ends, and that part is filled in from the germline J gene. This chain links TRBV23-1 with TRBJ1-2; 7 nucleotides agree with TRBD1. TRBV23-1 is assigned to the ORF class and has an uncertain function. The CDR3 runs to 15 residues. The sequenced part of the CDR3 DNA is TGCGCCAGCCCGAACACCGACAGGGTGTCGGGCGGC. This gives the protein CASPNTDRVSGG. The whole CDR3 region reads CASPNTDRVSGGYTF.

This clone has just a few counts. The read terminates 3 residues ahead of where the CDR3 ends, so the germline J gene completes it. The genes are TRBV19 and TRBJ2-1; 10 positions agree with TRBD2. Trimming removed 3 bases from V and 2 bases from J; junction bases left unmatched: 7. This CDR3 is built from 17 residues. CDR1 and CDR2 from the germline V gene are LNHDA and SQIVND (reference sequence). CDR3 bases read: TGTGCCAGTAGTATGGTCCTAGCGGGAGCTACCTACAATGAG. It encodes CASSMVLAGATYNE. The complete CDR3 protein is CASSMVLAGATYNEQFF.

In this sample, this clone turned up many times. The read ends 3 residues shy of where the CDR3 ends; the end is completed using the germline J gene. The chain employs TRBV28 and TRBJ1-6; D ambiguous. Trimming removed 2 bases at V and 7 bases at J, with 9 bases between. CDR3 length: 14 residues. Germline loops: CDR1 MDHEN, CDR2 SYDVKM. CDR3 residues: CASSLAASNSPLHF. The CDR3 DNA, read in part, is TGTGCCAGCAGTTTAGCGGCGTCGAATTCACCC.

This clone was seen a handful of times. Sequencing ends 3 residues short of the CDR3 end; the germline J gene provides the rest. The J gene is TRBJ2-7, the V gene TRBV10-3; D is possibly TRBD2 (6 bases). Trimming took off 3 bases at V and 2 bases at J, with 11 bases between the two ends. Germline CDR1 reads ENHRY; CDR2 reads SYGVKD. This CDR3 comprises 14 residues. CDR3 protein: CAISERRGAYEQYF. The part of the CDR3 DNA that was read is TGTGCCATCAGTGAAAGACGCGGGGCCTACGAG.

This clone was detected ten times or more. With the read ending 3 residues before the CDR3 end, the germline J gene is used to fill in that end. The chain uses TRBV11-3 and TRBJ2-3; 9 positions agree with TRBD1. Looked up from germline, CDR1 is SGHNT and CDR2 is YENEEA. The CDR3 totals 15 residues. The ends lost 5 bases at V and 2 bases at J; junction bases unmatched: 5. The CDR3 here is CASSPGQGHTDTQYF. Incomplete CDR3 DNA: TGTGCCAGCAGCCCCGGACAGGGGCACACAGATACG.

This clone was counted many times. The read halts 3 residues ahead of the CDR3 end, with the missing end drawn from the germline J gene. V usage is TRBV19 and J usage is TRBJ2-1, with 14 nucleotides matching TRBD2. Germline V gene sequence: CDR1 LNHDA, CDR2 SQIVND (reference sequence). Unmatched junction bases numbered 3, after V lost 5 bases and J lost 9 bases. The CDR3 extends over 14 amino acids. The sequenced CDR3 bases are TGTGCCAGTAGTTCGGGGACTAGCGGGAGTGAG. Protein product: CASSSGTSGSE. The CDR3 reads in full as CASSSGTSGSEQFF.

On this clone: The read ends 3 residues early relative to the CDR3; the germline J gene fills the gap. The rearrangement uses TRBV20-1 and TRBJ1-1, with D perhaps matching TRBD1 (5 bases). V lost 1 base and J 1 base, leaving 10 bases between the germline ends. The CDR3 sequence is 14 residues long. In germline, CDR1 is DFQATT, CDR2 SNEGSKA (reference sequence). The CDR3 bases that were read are TGCAGTGCTAGAGGACTCACAGGGAACACTGAA. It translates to CSARGLTGNTE. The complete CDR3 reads CSARGLTGNTEAFF.

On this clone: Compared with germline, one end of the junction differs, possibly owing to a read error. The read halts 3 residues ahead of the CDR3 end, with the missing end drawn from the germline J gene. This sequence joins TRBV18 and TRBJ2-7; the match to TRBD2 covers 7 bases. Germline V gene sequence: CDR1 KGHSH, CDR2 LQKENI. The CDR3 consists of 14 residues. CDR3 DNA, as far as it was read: TGTGCCAGTTCACCCCGGGCTAGCGGCTACGAG. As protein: CASSPRASGYE. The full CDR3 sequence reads CASSPRASGYEQYF. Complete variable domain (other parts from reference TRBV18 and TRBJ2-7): NAGVMQNPRHLVRRRGQEARLRCSPMKGHSHVYWYRQLPEEGLKFMVYLQKENIIDESGMPKERFSAEFPKEGPSILRIQQVVRGDSAAYFCASSPRASGYEQYFGPGTRLTVT.

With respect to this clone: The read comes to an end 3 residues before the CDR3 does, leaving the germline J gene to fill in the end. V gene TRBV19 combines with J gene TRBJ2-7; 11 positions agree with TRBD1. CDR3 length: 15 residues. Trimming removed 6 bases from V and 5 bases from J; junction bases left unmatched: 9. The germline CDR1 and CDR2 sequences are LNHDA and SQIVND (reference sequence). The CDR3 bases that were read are TGTGCCAGTAGCCTCCGGGACAGGGGGTTTGACGAG. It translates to CASSLRDRGFDE. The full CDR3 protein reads CASSLRDRGFDEQYF.

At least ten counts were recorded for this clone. The CDR3 is CAWSAGVGYTEAFF. CDR3 bases read: TGTGCCTGGAGTGCAGGGGTTGGCTACACTGAA. The chain employs TRBV30 and TRBJ1-1; tentative D call: TRBD1 (6 bases). The read falls 3 residues short of the CDR3 end, and the missing part is taken from the germline J gene. The CDR3 runs to 14 residues. V was cut by 1 base and J by 3 bases, with 12 bases left in between. Germline V gives CDR1 GTSNPN, CDR2 SVGIG (reference sequence).

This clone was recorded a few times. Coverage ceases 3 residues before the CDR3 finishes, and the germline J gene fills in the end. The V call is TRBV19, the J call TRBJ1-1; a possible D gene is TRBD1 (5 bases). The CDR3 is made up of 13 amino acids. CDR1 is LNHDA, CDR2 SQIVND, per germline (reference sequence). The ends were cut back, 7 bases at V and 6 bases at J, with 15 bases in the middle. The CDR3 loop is CASMDIRRAEAFF. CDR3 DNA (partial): TGTGCCAGTATGGACATAAGGAGAGCTGAA.

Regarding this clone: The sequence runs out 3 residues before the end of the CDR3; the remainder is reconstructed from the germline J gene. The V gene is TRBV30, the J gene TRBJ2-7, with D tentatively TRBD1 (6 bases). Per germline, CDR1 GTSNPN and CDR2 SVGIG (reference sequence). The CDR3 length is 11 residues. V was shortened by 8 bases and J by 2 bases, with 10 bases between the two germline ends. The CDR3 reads CAGGRAYEQYF. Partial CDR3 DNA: TGTGCCGGGGGCAGAGCCTACGAG.

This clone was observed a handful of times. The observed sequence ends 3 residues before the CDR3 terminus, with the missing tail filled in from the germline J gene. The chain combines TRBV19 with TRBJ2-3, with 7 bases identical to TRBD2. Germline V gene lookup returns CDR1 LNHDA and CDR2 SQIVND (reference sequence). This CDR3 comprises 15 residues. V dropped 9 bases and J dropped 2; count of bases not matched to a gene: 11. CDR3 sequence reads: CASSGVRALTDTQYF. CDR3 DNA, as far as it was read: TGTGCCAGCAGCGGGGTAAGGGCACTCACAGATACG.

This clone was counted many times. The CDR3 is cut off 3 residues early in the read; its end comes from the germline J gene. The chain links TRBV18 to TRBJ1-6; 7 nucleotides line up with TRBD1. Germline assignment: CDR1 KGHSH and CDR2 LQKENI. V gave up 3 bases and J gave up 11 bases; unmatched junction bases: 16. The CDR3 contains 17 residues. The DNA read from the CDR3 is TGTGCCAGCTCACCCTCCGCAATGACAGGGACGGGACCACCC. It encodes CASSPSAMTGTGPP. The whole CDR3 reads CASSPSAMTGTGPPLHF.

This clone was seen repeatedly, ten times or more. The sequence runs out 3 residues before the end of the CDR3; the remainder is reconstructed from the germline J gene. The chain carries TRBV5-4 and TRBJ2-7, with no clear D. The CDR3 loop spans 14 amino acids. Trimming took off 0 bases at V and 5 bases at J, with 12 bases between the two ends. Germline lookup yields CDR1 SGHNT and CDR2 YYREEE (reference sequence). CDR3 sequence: CASSLAVQIHEQYF. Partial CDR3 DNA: TGTGCCAGCAGCTTGGCGGTACAGATCCACGAG.

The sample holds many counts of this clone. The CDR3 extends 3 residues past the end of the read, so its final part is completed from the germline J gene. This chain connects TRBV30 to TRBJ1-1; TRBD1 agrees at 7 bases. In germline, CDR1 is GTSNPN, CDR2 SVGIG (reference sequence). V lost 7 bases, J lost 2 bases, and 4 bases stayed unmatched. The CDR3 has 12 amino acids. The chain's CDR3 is CAYGTVNTEAFF. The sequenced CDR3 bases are TGTGCCTATGGGACAGTAAACACTGAA.

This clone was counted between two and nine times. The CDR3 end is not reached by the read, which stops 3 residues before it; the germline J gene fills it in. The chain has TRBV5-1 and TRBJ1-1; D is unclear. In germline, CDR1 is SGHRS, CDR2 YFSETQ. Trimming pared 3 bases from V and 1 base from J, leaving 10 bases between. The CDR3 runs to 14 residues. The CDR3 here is CASSSSQPNTEAFF. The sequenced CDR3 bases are TGCGCCAGCAGCTCGTCACAGCCGAACACTGAA.

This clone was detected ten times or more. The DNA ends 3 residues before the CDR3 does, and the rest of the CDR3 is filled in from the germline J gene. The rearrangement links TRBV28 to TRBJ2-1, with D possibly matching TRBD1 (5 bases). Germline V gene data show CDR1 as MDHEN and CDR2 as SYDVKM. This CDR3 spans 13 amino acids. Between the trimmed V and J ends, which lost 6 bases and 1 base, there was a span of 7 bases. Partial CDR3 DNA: TGTGCCAGCAGGACAGCGTCCTACAATGAG. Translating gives CASRTASYNE. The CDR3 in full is CASRTASYNEQFF. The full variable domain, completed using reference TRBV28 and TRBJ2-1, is DVKVTQSSRYLVKRTGEKVFLECVQDMDHENMFWYRQDPGLGLRLIYFSYDVKMKEKGDIPEGYSVSREKKERFSLILESASTNQTSMYLCASRTASYNEQFFGPGTRLTVL.

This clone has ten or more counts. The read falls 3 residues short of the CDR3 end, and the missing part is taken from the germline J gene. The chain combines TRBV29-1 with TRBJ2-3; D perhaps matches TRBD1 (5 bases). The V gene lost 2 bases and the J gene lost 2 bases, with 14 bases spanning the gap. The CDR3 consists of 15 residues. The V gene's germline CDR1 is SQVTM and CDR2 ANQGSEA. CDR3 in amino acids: CSVEPTFGATDTQYF. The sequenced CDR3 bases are TGCAGCGTTGAACCCACTTTTGGGGCCACAGATACG.

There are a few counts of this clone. CDR3 residues: CASSFGQGATGELFF. The sequenced part of the CDR3 DNA is TGTGCCAGCAGCTTCGGACAGGGAGCCACCGGGGAG. V gene TRBV7-9 combines with J gene TRBJ2-2; 8 nucleotides match TRBD1. Coverage ceases 3 residues before the CDR3 finishes, and the germline J gene fills in the end. The V and J ends lost 3 bases and 4 bases, in that order; junction bases with no gene match: 4. The CDR3 loop spans 15 amino acids. Germline V gene lookup returns CDR1 SEHNR and CDR2 FQNEAQ (reference sequence).

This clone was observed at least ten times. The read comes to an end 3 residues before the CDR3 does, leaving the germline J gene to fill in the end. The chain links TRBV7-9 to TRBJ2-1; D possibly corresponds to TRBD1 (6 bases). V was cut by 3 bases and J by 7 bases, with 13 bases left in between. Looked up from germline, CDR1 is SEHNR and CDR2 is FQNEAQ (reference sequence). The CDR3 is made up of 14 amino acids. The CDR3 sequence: CASSFGIRGNEQFF. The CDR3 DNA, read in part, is TGTGCCAGCAGCTTCGGGATCAGGGGTAATGAG. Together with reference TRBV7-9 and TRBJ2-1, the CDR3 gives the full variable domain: DTGVSQNPRHKITKRGQNVTFRCDPISEHNRLYWYRQTLGQGPEFLTYFQNEAQLEKSRLLSDRFSAERPKGSFSTLEIQRTEQGDSAMYLCASSFGIRGNEQFFGPGTRLTVL.

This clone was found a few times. This chain's CDR3 is CASSLYRRRETQYF. The CDR3 bases that were read are TGTGCCAGCAGCTTATACAGGAGACGGGAGACC. V and J are TRBV11-2 and TRBJ2-5, with D perhaps matching TRBD1 (5 bases). The sequenced fragment ends 3 residues before the CDR3 boundary, so the rest is inferred from the germline J gene. The CDR3 has 14 residues. CDR1 and CDR2 (germline): SGHAT, FQNNGV. Trimming took off 2 bases at V and 5 bases at J, with 12 bases between the two ends. Full variable domain (rest looked up from reference TRBV11-2 and TRBJ2-5): EAGVAQSPRYKIIEKRQSVAFWCNPISGHATLYWYQQILGQGPKLLIQFQNNGVVDDSQLPKDRFSAERLKGVDSTLKIQPAKLEDSAVYLCASSLYRRRETQYFGPGTRLLVL.

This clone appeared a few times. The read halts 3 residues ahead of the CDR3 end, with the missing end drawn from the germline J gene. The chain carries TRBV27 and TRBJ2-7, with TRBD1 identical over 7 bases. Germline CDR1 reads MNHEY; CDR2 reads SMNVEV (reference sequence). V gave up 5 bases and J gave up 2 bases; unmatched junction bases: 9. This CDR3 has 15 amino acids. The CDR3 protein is CASSTRDRTPYEQYF. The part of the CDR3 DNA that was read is TGTGCCAGCAGTACCCGGGACAGAACACCCTACGAG.

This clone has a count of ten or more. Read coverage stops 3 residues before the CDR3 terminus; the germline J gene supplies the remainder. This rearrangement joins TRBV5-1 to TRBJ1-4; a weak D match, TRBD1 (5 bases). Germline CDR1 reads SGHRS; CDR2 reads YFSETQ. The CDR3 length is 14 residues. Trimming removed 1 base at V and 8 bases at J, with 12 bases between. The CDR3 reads CASSLIQGGEKLFF. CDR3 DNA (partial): TGCGCCAGCAGCTTGATCCAGGGAGGAGAAAAA.